The 29 T cell receptor beta chains listed next were all sequenced from one sample in a study of T cell responses to AZD1222 COVID-19 vaccine. Sequencing was performed with immunoSEQ multiplex PCR; in TCRdb, only in-frame clones are kept and a portion is missing. Of about 92,000 clones listed, over 80% are singletons. Sample: peripheral blood, taken on day 0 of AZD1222 vaccination. The receptors shown here come from an adult in good health.

The chain employs TRBV27 and TRBJ1-6; perhaps TRBD1 as D (6 bases). The V gene's germline CDR1 is MNHEY and CDR2 SMNVEV (reference sequence). Trimming shortened V by 7 bases and J by 3 bases, and 10 bases separated the two germline ends. The CDR3 length is 14 residues. For the CDR3, the DNA is TGTGCCAGCACCAAGGACAGCTATAATTCACCCCTCCACTTT. Encoded protein: CASTKDSYNSPLHF.

The rearrangement joins TRBV7-9 to TRBJ2-3; D is possibly TRBD1 (5 bases). The CDR3 totals 12 residues. The germline V gene has CDR1 SEHNR and CDR2 FQNEAQ (reference sequence). The germline V and J ends were trimmed by 11 bases and 1 base, with 10 bases remaining between them. This chain's CDR3 is CAGSRGTDTQYF. The DNA of the CDR3 is TGTGCCGGCTCCAGGGGCACAGATACGCAGTATTTT. The full variable domain, rest sourced from reference TRBV7-9 and TRBJ2-3, is DTGVSQNPRHKITKRGQNVTFRCDPISEHNRLYWYRQTLGQGPEFLTYFQNEAQLEKSRLLSDRFSAERPKGSFSTLEIQRTEQGDSAMYLCAGSRGTDTQYFGPGTRLTVL.

This rearrangement joins TRBV19 to TRBJ1-2; 8 positions match TRBD1. The V and J ends lost 4 bases and 8 bases, in that order; junction bases with no gene match: 6. Germline V gene sequence: CDR1 LNHDA, CDR2 SQIVND (reference sequence). The CDR3 is 13 residues long. Here the CDR3 DNA reads TGTGCCAGTAGTACTCGGACAGGGCAGGGCTACACCTTC. Translating gives CASSTRTGQGYTF.

V is TRBV6-1 and J is TRBJ1-2; TRBD1 matches 11 bases. Germline V gene lookup returns CDR1 MNHNS and CDR2 SASEGT. Losses at the gene ends were 8 bases for V and 3 bases for J; bases not matched to a gene: 11. The CDR3 totals 16 residues. DNA of the CDR3: TGTGCCAGCTTTGAAGCGGGACAGGGGGTACACTATGGCTACACCTTC. Protein sequence: CASFEAGQGVHYGYTF.

Worth noting for this clone: The germline gene is not matched at one end of the junction; a read error may be the cause. The V call is TRBV2, the J call TRBJ1-1; 7 bases fit TRBD1. The germline gives CDR1 SNHLY, CDR2 FYNNEI. The CDR3 runs 12 residues. The DNA for the CDR3 is TGCGCCAGGGGGAGGGGGAACACTGAAGCTTTCTTT. This encodes CARGRGNTEAFF.

The chain links TRBV15 to TRBJ1-4, with D perhaps matching TRBD1 (6 bases). The germline gives CDR1 LNHNV, CDR2 YYDKDF (reference sequence). The CDR3 sequence is 15 residues long. Between the trimmed V and J ends, which lost 0 bases and 8 bases, there was a span of 13 bases. The CDR3 DNA reads TGTGCCACCAGCAGAGATAGGGGGGTTTGGGAAAAACTGTTTTTT. Translating it yields CATSRDRGVWEKLFF. The whole variable domain, filled in from reference TRBV15 and TRBJ1-4, reads DAMVIQNPRYQVTQFGKPVTLSCSQTLNHNVMYWYQQKSSQAPKLLFHYYDKDFNNEADTPDNFQSRRPNTSFCFLDIRSPGLGDTAMYLCATSRDRGVWEKLFFGSGTQLSVL.

The V and J genes are TRBV4-1 and TRBJ2-7; 9 nucleotides agree with TRBD2. The CDR3 has 19 amino acids. With V trimmed by 3 bases and J by 0 bases, 15 bases remained unmatched. Germline assignment: CDR1 MGHRA and CDR2 YSYEKL. CDR3 DNA sequence: TGCGCCAGCAGCCAGGCAGAAGGAGCGGGGGGATCCATCTCCTACGAGCAGTACTTC. Its translation is CASSQAEGAGGSISYEQYF.

The chain employs TRBV5-1 and TRBJ2-5; 7 bases map to TRBD2. There are 14 residues in the CDR3. V lost 4 bases, J lost 4 bases, and 7 bases stayed unmatched. CDR1 and CDR2 (germline): SGHRS, YFSETQ. The CDR3 coding sequence is TGCGCCAGCAGCCCTAGGGAGGGACCAGAGACCCAGTACTTC. Residues: CASSPREGPETQYF.

V usage is TRBV27 and J usage is TRBJ2-3; the D is unclear. This CDR3 contains 15 residues. Trimming shortened V by 6 bases and J by 2 bases, and 15 bases separated the two germline ends. Germline V gene data show CDR1 as MNHEY and CDR2 as SMNVEV (reference sequence). CDR3 coding DNA: TGTGCCAGCAGCCTCCTAAGTAGGGTCACAGATACGCAGTATTTT. This encodes CASSLLSRVTDTQYF.

This chain links TRBV7-2 with TRBJ1-2; no firm D call. V was clipped by 4 bases and J by 8 bases, with 20 bases between them. The CDR3 totals 15 residues. CDR1 and CDR2 (germline): SGHTA, FQGNSA. CDR3 DNA sequence: TGTGCCAGCAGCTCCCCCAGAGTGACGGACGTCGGCTACACCTTC. Protein sequence: CASSSPRVTDVGYTF. Combining the CDR3 with reference TRBV7-2 and TRBJ1-2 gives the whole variable domain GAGVSQSPSNKVTEKGKDVELRCDPISGHTALYWYRQSLGQGLEFLIYFQGNSAPDKSGLPSDRFSAERTGGSVSTLTIQRTQQEDSAVYLCASSSPRVTDVGYTFGSGTRLTVV.

This sequence joins TRBV2 and TRBJ2-7, with D perhaps TRBD2 (5 bases). CDR1 is SNHLY, CDR2 FYNNEI, per germline. The V end was cut by 2 bases, the J end by 8 bases, with 10 bases between. CDR3 length: 12 residues. Written as DNA, the CDR3 is TGTGCCAGCAGTGAAAGAGGACTGCAGCAGTACTTC. Amino acids: CASSERGLQQYF.

This chain connects TRBV3-1 (or the pseudogene TRBV3-2) to TRBJ2-6; D is uncertain. Trimming shortened V by 2 bases and J by 0 bases, and 11 bases separated the two germline ends. The CDR3 runs 17 residues. Germline CDR1 and CDR2: LGHDT and YNNKEL (reference sequence). Here the CDR3 DNA reads TGTGCCAGCAGCCAAACGAGGCCGACCTCTGGGGCCAACGTCCTGACTTTC. Protein: CASSQTRPTSGANVLTF.

This chain connects TRBV5-4 to TRBJ1-4, with a tentative D call TRBD1 (6 bases). Germline-derived CDR1 and CDR2 are SGHNT and YYREEE (reference sequence). With 0 bases removed from V and 9 bases from J, the gap between germline ends came to 18 bases. This CDR3 has 16 residues. The chain's CDR3 is CASSLVGEGEAKKLFF. CDR3 DNA sequence: TGTGCCAGCAGCTTGGTGGGGGAGGGGGAAGCGAAAAAACTGTTTTTT.

The CDR3 DNA is TGCGCCAGCAGCTTGATCCCTGGCCACATTGAGACCCAGTACTTC. Translating it yields CASSLIPGHIETQYF. The genes are TRBV5-1 and TRBJ2-5, with D unclear. V lost 1 base, J lost 5 bases, and 15 bases lay in between. Germline values: CDR1 SGHRS, CDR2 YFSETQ. CDR3 length: 15 residues.

The rearrangement joins TRBV3-1 (or the pseudogene TRBV3-2) to TRBJ2-3; no clear D. Germline V lookup: CDR1 LGHDT, CDR2 YNNKEL (reference sequence). The CDR3 totals 14 residues. V lost 6 bases to trimming and J lost 0 bases, with 10 bases between them. The CDR3: CASSPEWSTDTQYF. The CDR3 DNA is TGTGCCAGCAGTCCGGAGTGGAGCACAGATACGCAGTATTTT.

The gene calls are TRBV6-4 and TRBJ2-3, with D unclear. The CDR3 covers 13 residues. Trimming removed 5 bases at V and 6 bases at J, with 12 bases between. The germline CDR1 and CDR2 sequences are MRHNA and SNTAGT. CDR3 protein: CASSSELADTQYF. The CDR3 nucleotides read TGTGCCAGCAGTTCAGAGCTGGCGGATACGCAGTATTTT.

This clone was recorded only once. The chain links TRBV7-6 to TRBJ1-4; D is unresolved. Trimming took 3 bases from V and 3 from J, leaving 8 bases between them. The CDR3 has 14 amino acids. Looked up from germline, CDR1 is SGHVS and CDR2 is FNYEAQ. The CDR3 loop reads CASSFRAANEKLFF. For the CDR3, the DNA is TGTGCCAGCAGCTTCCGGGCCGCTAATGAAAAACTGTTTTTT.

The V gene is TRBV7-9, the J gene TRBJ2-1, with 7 bases that match TRBD1. Trimming took 1 base from V and 1 from J; bases not matched to a gene: 4. The CDR3 totals 16 residues. Germline CDR1 is SEHNR and CDR2 is FQNEAQ (reference sequence). The CDR3 loop reads CASSLEPGGSYNEQFF. The CDR3, as DNA: TGTGCCAGCAGCTTAGAACCAGGGGGATCCTACAATGAGCAGTTCTTC.

The genes are TRBV5-6 and TRBJ2-1, with D unresolved. Between the trimmed V and J ends, which lost 0 bases and 5 bases, there was a span of 3 bases. The germline gives CDR1 SGHDT, CDR2 YYEEEE. The CDR3 is 12 amino acids. In nucleotides, the CDR3 is TGTGCCAGCAGCTTGGGGAACAATGAGCAGTTCTTC. Translation: CASSLGNNEQFF.

The chain employs TRBV6-5 and TRBJ1-4; D not certain. This CDR3 region has 15 residues. Germline CDR1 and CDR2: MNHEY and SVGAGI. V lost 0 bases to trimming and J lost 8 bases, with 13 bases between them. CDR3 sequence reads: CASSYSESGPEKLFF. CDR3 nucleotides: TGTGCCAGCAGTTACTCGGAATCCGGGCCCGAAAAACTGTTTTTT.

This chain links TRBV20-1 with TRBJ2-7; D gene unclear. Germline CDR1 and CDR2: DFQATT and SNEGSKA (reference sequence). The CDR3 has 12 amino acids. V was pared by 3 bases and J by 0 bases, with 6 bases between. CDR3 region: CSASHGSYEQYF. CDR3 nucleotide sequence: TGCAGTGCTAGTCACGGCTCCTACGAGCAGTACTTC.

With regard to this clone: The same CDR3 is also encoded by other DNA sequences in this sample. J is TRBJ1-5 and V is TRBV6-1, with D possibly matching TRBD1 (5 bases). In germline, CDR1 is MNHNS, CDR2 SASEGT. Trimming removed 3 bases from V and 4 bases from J, with 7 bases in between. The CDR3 has 13 residues. For the CDR3, the DNA is TGTGCCAGCAGTGAGCGGGGGAATCAGCCCCAGCATTTT. Its translation is CASSERGNQPQHF.

The chain carries TRBV2 and TRBJ2-7; 7 bases are shared with TRBD1. The J segment lost 7 bases and the V segment lost 5 bases, leaving 14 bases of the junction unmatched. Germline-derived CDR1 and CDR2 are SNHLY and FYNNEI. The CDR3 covers 15 residues. In DNA, the CDR3 is TGTGCCAGCAGTCCCGACAGGGACAATCTGGGAGAGCAGTACTTC. Translation gives CASSPDRDNLGEQYF.

This sequence joins TRBV28 and TRBJ2-7; weak D call: TRBD1 (6 bases). The CDR3 has 15 amino acids. Germline CDR1 and CDR2: MDHEN and SYDVKM. V was pared by 6 bases and J by 0 bases, with 15 bases between. CDR3 in amino acids: CASSNPGHISYEQYF. As DNA, the CDR3 is TGTGCCAGCAGCAACCCGGGACACATCTCCTACGAGCAGTACTTC.

This rearrangement joins TRBV15 to TRBJ1-1, with 7 bases lining up with TRBD1. CDR3 length equals 17 residues. The ends lost 0 bases at V and 4 bases at J; junction bases unmatched: 11. In germline, CDR1 is LNHNV, CDR2 YYDKDF (reference sequence). CDR3 nucleotide sequence: TGTGCCACCAGCAGAGAGGGGGATGACAGGGTCAGCACTGAAGCTTTCTTT. Amino acid sequence: CATSREGDDRVSTEAFF.

The CDR3, as DNA: TGTGCCAGCAGCCAGAGGACAGGACCCGACTACGAGCAGTACTTC. This codes for CASSQRTGPDYEQYF. The chain is built from TRBV16 and TRBJ2-7; TRBD1 matches at 7 bases. Germline assignment: CDR1 KGHSY and CDR2 FQNENV. V was pared by 3 bases and J by 3 bases, with 8 bases of the junction left unmatched. The length of the CDR3 is 15 residues.

The rearrangement uses TRBV2 and TRBJ1-1; D gene ambiguous. The V gene lost 6 bases and the J gene lost 1 base, with 12 bases spanning the gap. CDR3 size: 14 residues. CDR1 and CDR2 (germline): SNHLY, FYNNEI. The CDR3 loop is CASSRDGRNTEAFF. DNA of the CDR3: TGTGCCAGCAGCCGGGATGGGAGGAACACTGAAGCTTTCTTT.

The V gene is TRBV21-1, the J gene TRBJ2-5; TRBD1 is taken as the D call from the table, unchecked against the DNA. TRBV21-1 is annotated as a pseudogene. The CDR3 spans 17 residues. The CDR3 here is CASSTLKGALYQETQYF. In DNA form, the CDR3 reads TGTGCCAGCAGCACCCTGAAAGGGGCGTTGTACCAAGAGACCCAGTACTTC.

The chain is built from TRBV12-3 or TRBV12-4 and TRBJ1-5; 8 bases agree with TRBD1. This CDR3 is built from 13 residues. J lost 6 bases, V lost 5 bases, and 3 bases had no gene match. CDR3 coding DNA: TGTGCCAGCAGTCACAGGGGGAGTCAGCCCCAGCATTTT. Its translation is CASSHRGSQPQHF.